This TCR beta chain came from a study of control samples from healthy donors and cancer patients. Profiling relied on immunoSEQ multiplex PCR, and the TCRdb table lists in-frame clones only, not all of them. The repertoire holds about 61,000 clones, roughly 89% seen once, with around 5.4% in the top ten. There are 13 residues in the CDR3. Germline CDR1 is SGHRS and CDR2 is YFSETQ. Trimming took 4 bases from V and 5 from J, leaving 12 bases between them. The specimen was PBMCs. This chain links TRBV5-1 with TRBJ2-5; D not certain. The receptor's source is a man between 60 and 75 years old with colorectal cancer. The CDR3 protein is CASSPDLRETQYF. CDR3 sequence (DNA): TGCGCCAGCAGCCCGGATCTTCGGGAGACCCAGTACTTC.